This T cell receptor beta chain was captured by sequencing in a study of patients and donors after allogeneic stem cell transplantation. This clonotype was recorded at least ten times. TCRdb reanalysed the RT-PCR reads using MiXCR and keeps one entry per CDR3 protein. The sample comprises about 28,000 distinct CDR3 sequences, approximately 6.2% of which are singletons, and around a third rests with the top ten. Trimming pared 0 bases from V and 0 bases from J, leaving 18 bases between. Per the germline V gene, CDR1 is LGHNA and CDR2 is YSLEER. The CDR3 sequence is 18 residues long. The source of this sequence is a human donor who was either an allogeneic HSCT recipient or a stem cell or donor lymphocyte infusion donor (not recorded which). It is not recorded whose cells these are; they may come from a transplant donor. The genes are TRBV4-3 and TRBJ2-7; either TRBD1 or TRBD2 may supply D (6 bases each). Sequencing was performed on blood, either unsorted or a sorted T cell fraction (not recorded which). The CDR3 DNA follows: TGCGCCAGCAGCCAAGAAGGGGGGCCAGGGTGGAGCTCCTACGAGCAGTACTTC. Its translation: CASSQEGGPGWSSYEQYF.